Sequencing of this T cell receptor beta chain was carried out in a study of T cells in women clearing cervical HPV infection. Whole-study results and caveats: Repertoire richness, not evenness, was significantly elevated in CIN3+ cases versus controls.

With regard to this clone: Its target is unknown.

This table comes from immunoSEQ multiplex PCR, and its TCRdb copy is limited to in-frame clones, with some not included. The sample holds about 30,000 clones. All participants had a single incident cervical HPV16 infection, and prevalent HPV16 infections were excluded. The sample was blood buffy coat. The TCR was taken from a woman aged 18 to 75 with a cervical HPV16 infection that either progressed to CIN3+ or cleared (not recorded which).

The covered CDR3 bases are TGTGCCAGCAGCGAATATGGGACAGGGGAACGTGGC. It yields the protein CASSEYGTGERG. The full-length CDR3 reads as CASSEYGTGERGYTF. V is TRBV6-1 and J is TRBJ1-2, with 10 bases fitting TRBD1. The CDR3 extends 3 residues past the end of the read, so its final part is completed from the germline J gene. With V trimmed by 6 bases and J by 7 bases, 11 bases remained unmatched. This CDR3 is 15 amino acids long. CDR1 and CDR2 (germline): MNHNS, SASEGT.